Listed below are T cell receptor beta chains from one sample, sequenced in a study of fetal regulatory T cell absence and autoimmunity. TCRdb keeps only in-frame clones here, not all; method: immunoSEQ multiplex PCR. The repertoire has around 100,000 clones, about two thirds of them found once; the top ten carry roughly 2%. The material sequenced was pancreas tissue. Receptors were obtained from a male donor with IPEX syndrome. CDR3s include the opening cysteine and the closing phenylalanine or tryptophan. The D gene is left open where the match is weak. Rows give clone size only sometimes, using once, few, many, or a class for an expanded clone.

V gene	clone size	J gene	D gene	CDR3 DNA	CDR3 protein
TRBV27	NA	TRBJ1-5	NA	TGTGCCAGCAGTTTTGCGGGGAGTCAGCCCCAGCATTTT	CASSFAGSQPQHF
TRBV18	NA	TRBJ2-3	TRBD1	TGTGCCAGCTCACGCCCGGACAGGGGGCGGGCGGATACGCAGTATTTT	CASSRPDRGRADTQYF
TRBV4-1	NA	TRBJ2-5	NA	TGCGCCAGCAGCCAACCAGGGGCCCAAGAGACCCAGTACTTC	CASSQPGAQETQYF
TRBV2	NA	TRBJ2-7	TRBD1	TGTGCCAGCAGTGGGACAGGGTTTTACGAGCAGTACTTC	CASSGTGFYEQYF
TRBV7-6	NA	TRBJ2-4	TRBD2	TGTGCCAGCAGCCCCAGAGCGGGAGGGTCCAAAAACATTCAGTACTTC	CASSPRAGGSKNIQYF
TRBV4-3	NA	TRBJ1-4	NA	TGCGCCAGCAGCCAAGGGGAAAGGTTGGACCGAGATGAAAAACTGTTTTTT	CASSQGERLDRDEKLFF
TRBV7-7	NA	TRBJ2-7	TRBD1	TGTGCTAGCAGTACCGGGACAGGGGGCTACGAGCAGTACTTC	CASSTGTGGYEQYF
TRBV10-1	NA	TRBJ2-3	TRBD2	TGCGCCAGCAGTGGACTAGCGGGGGCCACAGATACGCAGTATTTT	CASSGLAGATDTQYF
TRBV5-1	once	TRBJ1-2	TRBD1	TGCGCCAGCAGCTCGGGACAGACCACTAACTATGGCTACACCTTC	CASSSGQTTNYGYTF
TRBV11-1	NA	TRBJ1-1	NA	TGTGCCAGCAGCTCAGGGTACACTGAAGCTTTCTTT	CASSSGYTEAFF
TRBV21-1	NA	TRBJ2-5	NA	TGTGCCAGCAGCTCGAAAGAACAGGGAGTCCAAGAGACCCAGTACTTC	CASSSKEQGVQETQYF
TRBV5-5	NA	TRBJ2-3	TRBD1	TGTGCCAGTGCTACAGGGGGCGCAGATACGCAGTATTTT	CASATGGADTQYF
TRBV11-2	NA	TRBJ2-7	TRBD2	TGTGCCAGCAGCCCCCCATGGCGGGGGGACCACGAGCAGTACTTC	CASSPPWRGDHEQYF
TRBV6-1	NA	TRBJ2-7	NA	TGTGCCAGCAGGGGGGAGCGGAGCTACGAGCAGTACTTC	CASRGERSYEQYF
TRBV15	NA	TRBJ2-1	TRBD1	TGTGCCACCAGCAGAGGGGACAGGTCCTACAATGAGCAGTTCTTC	CATSRGDRSYNEQFF
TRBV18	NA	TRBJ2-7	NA	TGTGCCAGCTCACCCAGGGGAGGTAACACTTACGAGCAGTACTTC	CASSPRGGNTYEQYF
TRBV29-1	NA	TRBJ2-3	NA	TGCAGCGGACCTATATCTACGCAGTATTTT	CSGPISTQYF
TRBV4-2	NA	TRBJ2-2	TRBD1	TGTGCCAGCAGCCAAGTTCCCTACAGGGGTCCTAACACCGGGGAGCTGTTTTTT	CASSQVPYRGPNTGELFF
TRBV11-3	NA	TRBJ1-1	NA	TGTGCCAGCAGCTTAGGTCCACAGCGCCCCAACACTGAAGCTTTCTTT	CASSLGPQRPNTEAFF
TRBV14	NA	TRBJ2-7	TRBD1	TGTGCCAGCAGCCTGGGCAAAAGGGGGCCAGACGAGCAGTACTTC	CASSLGKRGPDEQYF
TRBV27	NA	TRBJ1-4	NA	TGTGCCAGCAGTTTGGTGGGCGGGAGACGGGAAAAACTGTTTTTT	CASSLVGGRREKLFF
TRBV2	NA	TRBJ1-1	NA	TGTGCCAGCAGTGGGTTTATAGGGGCTTTCTTT	CASSGFIGAFF
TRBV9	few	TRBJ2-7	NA	TGTGCCAGCAGCGTTGGGGGGCTAGAGCAGTACTTC	CASSVGGLEQYF
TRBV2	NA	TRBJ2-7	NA	TGTGCCAGCAGAGACATAAATCGGAACTACGAGCAGTACTTC	CASRDINRNYEQYF
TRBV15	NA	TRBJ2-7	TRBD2	TGTGCCACCAGCGTTACTAGCGGGAGAGTCTACGAGCAGTACTTC	CATSVTSGRVYEQYF
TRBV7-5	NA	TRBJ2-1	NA	TGTGTCAGAAGCTTCCGGGGGGGGCGAGGGACCTACAATGAGCAGTTCTTC	CVRSFRGGRGTYNEQFF
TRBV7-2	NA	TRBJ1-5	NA	TGTGCCAGCAGCTTACACAATCAGCCCCAGCATTTT	CASSLHNQPQHF
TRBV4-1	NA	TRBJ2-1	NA	TGCGCCAGCGCGGAACAAGGCGATGAGCAGTTCTTC	CASAEQGDEQFF
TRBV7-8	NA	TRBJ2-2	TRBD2	TGTGCCAGCAGCACGGGAGGGCCCTCCGGGGAGCTGTTTTTT	CASSTGGPSGELFF
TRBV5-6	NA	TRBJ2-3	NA	TGTGCCAGCAGCTTTTTAGACGGTCGCCCAGATACGCAGTATTTT	CASSFLDGRPDTQYF
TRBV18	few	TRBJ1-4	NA	TGTGCCAGCTCACCCACAAGGGCCCAACCAGCTAATGAAAAACTGTTTTTT	CASSPTRAQPANEKLFF
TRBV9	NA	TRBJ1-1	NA	TGTGCCAGCAGCACTTCCCGGAACACTGAAGCTTTCTTT	CASSTSRNTEAFF
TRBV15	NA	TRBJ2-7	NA	TGTGCCACCAGCTCCTCCCCCACCTACGAGCAGTACTTC	CATSSSPTYEQYF
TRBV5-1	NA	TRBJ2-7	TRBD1	TGCGCCAGCAGCTTGGCGGGACAGTACGAGCAGTACTTC	CASSLAGQYEQYF
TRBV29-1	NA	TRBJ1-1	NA	TGCAGCGTTGAAGTCTTGGCGAGGGTAGGTGACACTGAAGCTTTCTTT	CSVEVLARVGDTEAFF
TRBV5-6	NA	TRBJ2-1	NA	TGTGCCAGCAGCTTGTTAATGTGGCAGGCTTACAATGAGCAGTTCTTC	CASSLLMWQAYNEQFF
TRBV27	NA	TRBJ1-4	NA	TGTGCCAGCAGTTTCGGAGTACGGGAAAAACTGTTTTTT	CASSFGVREKLFF
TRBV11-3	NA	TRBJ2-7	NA	TGTGCCAGCAAACAGAAACTGGGGCACTACGAGCAGTACTTC	CASKQKLGHYEQYF
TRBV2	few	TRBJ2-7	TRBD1	TGTGCCAGCAACCGGGACAGAGGCTACGAGCAGTACTTC	CASNRDRGYEQYF
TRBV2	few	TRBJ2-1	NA	TGTGCCAGCAGTGCTAATAGCGAGGAGCAGTTCTTC	CASSANSEEQFF
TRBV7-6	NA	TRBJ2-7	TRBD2	TGTGCCAGCAGCTTGGGGACTAGCGGGGGAGCTTACGAGCAGTACTTC	CASSLGTSGGAYEQYF
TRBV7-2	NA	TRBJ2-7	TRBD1	TGTGCCAGCAGCTTAGGGACAGGGAGCTCCTACGAGCAGTACTTC	CASSLGTGSSYEQYF
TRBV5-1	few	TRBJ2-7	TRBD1	TGCGCCAGCAGCCCGGGACAGGTCTACGAGCAGTACTTC	CASSPGQVYEQYF
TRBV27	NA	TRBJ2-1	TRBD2	TGTGCCAGCAGTTTATTCCTACGAGCGGGGAGCTCCTACAATGAGCAGTTCTTC	CASSLFLRAGSSYNEQFF